This T cell receptor (beta chain) appears in the sequencing data of a study of CD8+CD57+ T cells in acquired aplastic anemia. Study overall: The average for DNA from sorted CD4+ and CD8+ cells was 2.5 to 4 ug.

The ends were cut back, 4 bases at V and 6 bases at J, with 11 bases in the middle. This CDR3 has 12 amino acids. Per the germline V gene, CDR1 is SGHRS and CDR2 is YFSETQ. Genomic DNA, serving as template, underwent TCR beta VDJ and CDR3 profiling. TCRdb used MiXCR to reprocess the reads, holding one entry per CDR3 protein. The sample contains 450,000 to 600,000 distinct CDR3 sequences, around 33% of which appear only once. Patients chosen for sequencing had shown CD8+CD57+ cell expansion by flow cytometry. All patients were therapy-naive when blood was sampled. This sequence originates from a human donor with aplastic anemia. The chain employs TRBV5-1 and TRBJ2-7; D gene unclear. Sequencing used sorted CD4+, CD8+, or CD8+CD57+ T cells (not recorded which) from PBMCs. CDR3: CASSHGSTEQYF. In DNA, the CDR3 is TGCGCCAGCAGCCACGGCAGTACCGAGCAGTACTTC.